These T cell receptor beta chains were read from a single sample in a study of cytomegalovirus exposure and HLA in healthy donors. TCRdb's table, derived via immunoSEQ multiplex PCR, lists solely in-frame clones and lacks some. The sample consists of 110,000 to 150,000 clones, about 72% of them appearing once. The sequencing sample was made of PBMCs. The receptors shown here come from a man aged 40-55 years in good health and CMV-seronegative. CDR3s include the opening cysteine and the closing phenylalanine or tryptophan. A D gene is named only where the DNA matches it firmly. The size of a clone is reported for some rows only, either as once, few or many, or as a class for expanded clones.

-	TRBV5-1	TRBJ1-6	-	CASSLTGNDSPLHF	TGCGCCAGCAGCTTGACAGGGAATGATTCACCCCTCCACTTT
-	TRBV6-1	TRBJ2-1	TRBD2	CATQGRGGGNEQFF	TGTGCCACCCAGGGGCGGGGGGGCGGTAATGAGCAGTTCTTC
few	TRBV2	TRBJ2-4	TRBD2	CASGTSGGVGNIQYF	TGTGCCAGCGGGACTAGCGGGGGGGTTGGAAACATTCAGTACTTC
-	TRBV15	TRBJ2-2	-	CATSRDAANTGELFF	TGTGCCACCAGCAGAGACGCAGCGAACACCGGGGAGCTGTTTTTT
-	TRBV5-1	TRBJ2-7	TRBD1	CASSLQGQGHYEQYF	TGCGCCAGCAGCTTGCAGGGACAGGGCCACTACGAGCAGTACTTC
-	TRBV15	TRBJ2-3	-	CATSRGYRLGREGTDTQYF	TGTGCCACCAGCAGAGGATACAGACTTGGGCGGGAAGGCACAGATACGCAGTATTTT
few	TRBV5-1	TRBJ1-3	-	CASSLGPGGNTIYF	TGCGCCAGCAGCTTGGGCCCCGGGGGAAACACCATATATTTT
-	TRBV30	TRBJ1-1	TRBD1	CAWVQGARKAFF	TGTGCCTGGGTACAGGGGGCGCGTAAAGCTTTCTTT
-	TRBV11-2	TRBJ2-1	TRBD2	CASSFGGGHNEQFF	TGTGCCAGCAGCTTCGGGGGGGGACACAATGAGCAGTTCTTC
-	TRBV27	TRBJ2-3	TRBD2	CASSFGRGPDTQYF	TGTGCCAGCAGTTTTGGGAGGGGTCCAGATACGCAGTATTTT
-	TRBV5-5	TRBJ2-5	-	CASSLSQGVETQYF	TGTGCCAGCAGCTTGTCACAGGGTGTAGAGACCCAGTACTTC
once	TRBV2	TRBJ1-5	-	CASSDRLSNQPQHF	TGTGCCAGCAGTGACAGGCTTAGCAATCAGCCCCAGCATTTT
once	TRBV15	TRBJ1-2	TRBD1	CATSKKPGQGDYGYTF	TGTGCCACCAGCAAAAAACCGGGACAGGGGGACTATGGCTACACCTTC
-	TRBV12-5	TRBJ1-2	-	CASGSDTRRINTYGYTF	TGTGCTAGTGGTTCGGACACCCGCCGAATCAATACCTATGGCTACACCTTC
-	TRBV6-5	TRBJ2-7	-	CASSYSEGYEQYF	TGTGCCAGCAGTTACTCGGAGGGCTACGAGCAGTACTTC
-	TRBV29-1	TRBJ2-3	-	CSVDAGLTDTQYF	TGCAGCGTTGATGCAGGGCTAACAGATACGCAGTATTTT
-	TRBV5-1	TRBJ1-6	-	CASSLLAHNSPLHF	TGCGCCAGCAGCTTGTTGGCACATAATTCACCCCTCCACTTT
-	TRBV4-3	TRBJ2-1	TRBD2	CASSQDYRAGGLAYEQFF	TGCGCCAGCAGCCAAGATTATCGAGCGGGAGGGCTTGCTTATGAGCAGTTCTTC
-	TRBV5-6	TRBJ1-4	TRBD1	CASSTKGGFEKLFF	TGTGCCAGCAGCACGAAAGGGGGCTTCGAAAAACTGTTTTTT
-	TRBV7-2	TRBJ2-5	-	CASSLGSGVETQYF	TGTGCCAGCAGCTTAGGGTCGGGTGTAGAGACCCAGTACTTC
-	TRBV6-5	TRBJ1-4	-	CASGSTNEKLFF	TGTGCCAGTGGCTCAACTAATGAAAAACTGTTTTTT
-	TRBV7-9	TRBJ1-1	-	CASSSETLNAEAFF	TGTGCCAGCAGCTCAGAAACCTTGAACGCTGAAGCTTTCTTT
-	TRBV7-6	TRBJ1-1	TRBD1	CASSLQVQGAEAFF	TGTGCCAGCAGCTTACAAGTCCAGGGGGCTGAAGCTTTCTTT
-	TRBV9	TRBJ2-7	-	CASSPGSGVQYF	TGTGCCAGCAGCCCTGGGAGCGGTGTGCAGTACTTC
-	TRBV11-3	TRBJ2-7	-	CASSLGGSYEQYF	TGTGCCAGCAGCTTGGGGGGCTCCTACGAGCAGTACTTC
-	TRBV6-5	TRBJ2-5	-	CASTWGGGETQYF	TGTGCCAGCACCTGGGGGGGCGGAGAGACCCAGTACTTC
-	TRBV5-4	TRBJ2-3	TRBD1	CAARGTGSTDTQYF	TGTGCCGCCAGGGGGACGGGATCCACAGATACGCAGTATTTT
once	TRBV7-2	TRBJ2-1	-	CASSEGAGRARYNEQFF	TGTGCCAGCAGCGAGGGGGCCGGGAGGGCCCGGTACAATGAGCAGTTCTTC
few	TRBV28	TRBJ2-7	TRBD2	CASRTSGSLTPYEQYF	TGTGCCAGCAGGACTAGCGGGAGTCTTACCCCCTACGAGCAGTACTTC
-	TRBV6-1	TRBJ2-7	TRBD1	CASSDIPGQGGYEQYF	TGTGCCAGCAGTGATATTCCGGGACAGGGGGGCTACGAACAGTACTTC
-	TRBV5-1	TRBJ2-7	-	CASSLGDTAEQYF	TGCGCCAGCAGCTTGGGGGACACCGCCGAGCAGTACTTC
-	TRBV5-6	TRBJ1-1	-	CASSLISGNTEAFF	TGTGCCAGCAGCTTGATCTCGGGAAACACTGAAGCTTTCTTT
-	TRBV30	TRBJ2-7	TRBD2	CAWSGWASGSTLQAYEQYF	TGTGCCTGGAGTGGGTGGGCTAGCGGGAGTACTCTCCAGGCCTACGAGCAGTACTTC
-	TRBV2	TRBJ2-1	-	CASVPSYSYNEQFF	TGTGCCAGCGTTCCTAGCTACTCCTACAATGAGCAGTTCTTC
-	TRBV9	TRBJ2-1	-	CASSVGAGAYNEQFF	TGTGCCAGCAGCGTAGGGGCGGGGGCTTACAATGAGCAGTTCTTC
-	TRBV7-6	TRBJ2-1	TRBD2	CASSFRLAGPNEQFF	TGTGCCAGCAGCTTTCGACTAGCGGGGCCCAATGAGCAGTTCTTC
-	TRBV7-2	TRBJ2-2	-	CASSLAVGSLFF	TGTGCCAGCAGCTTAGCGGTAGGGAGTCTGTTTTTT
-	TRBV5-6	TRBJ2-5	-	CASSSRLEGTRETQYF	TGTGCCAGCAGCTCCCGACTGGAGGGGACCAGGGAGACCCAGTACTTC
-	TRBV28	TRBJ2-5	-	CASSLTERLAQYF	TGTGCCAGCAGTTTAACGGAGCGATTGGCCCAGTACTTC
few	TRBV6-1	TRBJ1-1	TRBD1	CASRASGTGTEAFF	TGTGCCAGCAGGGCCTCCGGGACAGGGACTGAAGCTTTCTTT
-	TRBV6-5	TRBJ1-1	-	CASSAGYPNTEAFF	TGTGCCAGCAGTGCGGGATATCCAAACACTGAAGCTTTCTTT
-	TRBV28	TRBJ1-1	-	CASRRTGGYFF	TGTGCCAGCAGAAGGACTGGGGGCTATTTCTTT